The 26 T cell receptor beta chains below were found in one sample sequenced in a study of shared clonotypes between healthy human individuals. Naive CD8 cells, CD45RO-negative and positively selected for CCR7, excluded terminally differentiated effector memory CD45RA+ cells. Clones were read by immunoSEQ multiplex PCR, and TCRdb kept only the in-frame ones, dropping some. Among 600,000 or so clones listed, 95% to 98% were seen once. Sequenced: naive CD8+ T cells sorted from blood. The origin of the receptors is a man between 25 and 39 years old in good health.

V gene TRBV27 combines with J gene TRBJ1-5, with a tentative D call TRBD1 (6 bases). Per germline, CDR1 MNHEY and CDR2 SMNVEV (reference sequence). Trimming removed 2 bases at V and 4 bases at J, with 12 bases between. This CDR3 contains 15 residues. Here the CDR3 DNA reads TGTGCCAGCAGTTTAAGGGGGGCGCGAAATCAGCCCCAGCATTTT. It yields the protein CASSLRGARNQPQHF.

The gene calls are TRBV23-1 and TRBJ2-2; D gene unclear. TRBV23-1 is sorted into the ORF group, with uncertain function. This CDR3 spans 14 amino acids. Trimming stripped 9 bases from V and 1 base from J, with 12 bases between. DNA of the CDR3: TGCGCCAGTTCTCCGGTAGAGAACACCGGGGAGCTGTTTTTT. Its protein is CASSPVENTGELFF.

The CDR3 bases are TGTGCCAGCAGCTTTACCGAGACAGGGTTCTACGAGCAGTACTTC. Protein: CASSFTETGFYEQYF. The chain couples TRBV11-2 to TRBJ2-7, with 7 bases identical to TRBD1. The CDR3 is 15 residues long. From germline, CDR1 is SGHAT and CDR2 FQNNGV. With V trimmed by 3 bases and J by 3 bases, 8 bases remained unmatched.

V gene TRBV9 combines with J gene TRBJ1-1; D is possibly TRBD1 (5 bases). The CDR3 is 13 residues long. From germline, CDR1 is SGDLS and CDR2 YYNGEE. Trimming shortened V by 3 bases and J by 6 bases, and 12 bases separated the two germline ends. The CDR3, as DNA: TGTGCCAGCAGCGCGGCAGGGTTCCCTGAAGCTTTCTTT. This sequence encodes CASSAAGFPEAFF.

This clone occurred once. The CDR3 DNA is TGTGCCTGGAGTTTGGCGGGAGGATCCTACGAGCAGTACTTC. It codes for CAWSLAGGSYEQYF. The J gene is TRBJ2-7, the V gene TRBV30, with 8 bases identical to TRBD2. Germline trimming cut 2 bases from V and 1 base from J; bases unmatched to any gene: 4. Per germline, CDR1 GTSNPN and CDR2 SVGIG (reference sequence). This CDR3 contains 14 residues.

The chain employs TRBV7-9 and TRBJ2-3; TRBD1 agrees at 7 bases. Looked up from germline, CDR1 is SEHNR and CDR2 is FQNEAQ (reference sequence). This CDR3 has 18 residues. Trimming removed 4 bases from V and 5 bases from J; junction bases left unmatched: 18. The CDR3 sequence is CASSSTYRQGESRDTQYF. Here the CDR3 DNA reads TGTGCCAGCAGCTCAACCTACAGACAGGGTGAATCCCGAGATACGCAGTATTTT.

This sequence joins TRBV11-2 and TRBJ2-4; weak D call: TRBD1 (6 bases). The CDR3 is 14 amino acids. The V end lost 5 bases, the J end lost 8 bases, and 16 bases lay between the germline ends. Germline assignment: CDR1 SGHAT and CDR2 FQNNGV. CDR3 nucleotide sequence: TGTGCCAGCAGCCGAGGTACAGGGAGCTACATTCAGTACTTC. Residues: CASSRGTGSYIQYF.

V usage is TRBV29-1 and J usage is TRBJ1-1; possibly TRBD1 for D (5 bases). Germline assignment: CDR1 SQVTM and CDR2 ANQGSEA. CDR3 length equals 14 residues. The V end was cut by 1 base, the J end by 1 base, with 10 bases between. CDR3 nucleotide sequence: TGCAGCGTTGAAGCCCGGGGGAAGAACACTGAAGCTTTCTTT. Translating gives CSVEARGKNTEAFF.

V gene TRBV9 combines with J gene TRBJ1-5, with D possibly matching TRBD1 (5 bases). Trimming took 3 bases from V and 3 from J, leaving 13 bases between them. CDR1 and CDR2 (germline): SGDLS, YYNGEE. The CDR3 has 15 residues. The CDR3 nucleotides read TGTGCCAGCAGCGCGGGGGGGACTATCAATCAGCCCCAGCATTTT. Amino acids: CASSAGGTINQPQHF.

The CDR3 DNA sequence: TGTGCCAGCAGCACCACAGGTGTTCAGCCCCAGCATTTT. Its protein product is CASSTTGVQPQHF. This chain uses TRBV13 with TRBJ1-5; D is possibly TRBD1 (5 bases). Looked up from germline, CDR1 is PRHDT and CDR2 is FYEKMQ (reference sequence). This CDR3 contains 13 residues. V lost 5 bases to trimming and J lost 6 bases, with 11 bases between them.

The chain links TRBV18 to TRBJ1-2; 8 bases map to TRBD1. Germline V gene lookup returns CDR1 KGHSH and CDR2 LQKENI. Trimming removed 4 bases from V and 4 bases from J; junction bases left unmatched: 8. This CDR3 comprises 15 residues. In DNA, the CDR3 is TGTGCCAGCTCACTGGACAGGGAGGACCTCTATGGCTACACCTTC. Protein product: CASSLDREDLYGYTF.

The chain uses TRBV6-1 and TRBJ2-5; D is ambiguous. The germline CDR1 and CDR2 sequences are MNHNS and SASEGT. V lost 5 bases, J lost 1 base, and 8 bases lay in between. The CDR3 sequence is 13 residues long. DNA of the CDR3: TGTGCCAGCAGTCGAAGAAGCCAAGAGACCCAGTACTTC. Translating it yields CASSRRSQETQYF.

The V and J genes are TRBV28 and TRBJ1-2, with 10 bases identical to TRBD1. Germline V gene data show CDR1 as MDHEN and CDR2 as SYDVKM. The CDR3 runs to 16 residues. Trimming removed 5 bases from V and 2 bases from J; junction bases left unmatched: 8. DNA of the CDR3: TGTGCCAGCAGTATCGCCGGGACAGGGGAGAACTATGGCTACACCTTC. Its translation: CASSIAGTGENYGYTF.

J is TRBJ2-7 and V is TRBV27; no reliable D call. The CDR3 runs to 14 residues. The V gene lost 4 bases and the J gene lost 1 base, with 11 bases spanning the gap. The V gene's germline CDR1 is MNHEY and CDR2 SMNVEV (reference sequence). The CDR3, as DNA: TGTGCCAGCAGTTCCGGGTGGGGTTCCTACGAGCAGTACTTC. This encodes CASSSGWGSYEQYF.

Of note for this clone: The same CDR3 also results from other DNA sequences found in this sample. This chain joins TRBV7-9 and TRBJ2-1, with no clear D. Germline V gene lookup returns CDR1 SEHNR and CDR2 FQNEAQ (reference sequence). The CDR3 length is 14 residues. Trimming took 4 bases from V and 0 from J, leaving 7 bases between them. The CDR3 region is CASSSESSYNEQFF. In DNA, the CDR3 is TGTGCCAGCAGCTCGGAGAGCTCCTACAATGAGCAGTTCTTC. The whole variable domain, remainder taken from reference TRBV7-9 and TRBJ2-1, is DTGVSQNPRHKITKRGQNVTFRCDPISEHNRLYWYRQTLGQGPEFLTYFQNEAQLEKSRLLSDRFSAERPKGSFSTLEIQRTEQGDSAMYLCASSSESSYNEQFFGPGTRLTVL.

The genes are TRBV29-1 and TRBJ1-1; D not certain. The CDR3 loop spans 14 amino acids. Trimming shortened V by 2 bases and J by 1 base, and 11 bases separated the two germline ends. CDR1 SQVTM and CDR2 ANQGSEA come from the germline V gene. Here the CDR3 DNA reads TGCAGCGTTGAACCTTCTTCCCCGAACACTGAAGCTTTCTTT. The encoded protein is CSVEPSSPNTEAFF.

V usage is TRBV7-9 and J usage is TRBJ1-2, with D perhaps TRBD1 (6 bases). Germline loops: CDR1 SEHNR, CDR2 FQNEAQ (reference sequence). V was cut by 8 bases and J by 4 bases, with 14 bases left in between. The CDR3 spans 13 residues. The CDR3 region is CASRTVWGYGYTF. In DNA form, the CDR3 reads TGTGCCAGCCGGACAGTCTGGGGCTATGGCTACACCTTC.

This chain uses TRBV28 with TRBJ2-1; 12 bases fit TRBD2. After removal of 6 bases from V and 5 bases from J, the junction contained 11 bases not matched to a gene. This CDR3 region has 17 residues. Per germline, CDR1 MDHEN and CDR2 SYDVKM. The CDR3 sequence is CASSPGLAGRLNNEQFF. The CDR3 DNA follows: TGTGCCAGCAGCCCTGGACTAGCGGGAAGACTGAACAATGAGCAGTTCTTC.

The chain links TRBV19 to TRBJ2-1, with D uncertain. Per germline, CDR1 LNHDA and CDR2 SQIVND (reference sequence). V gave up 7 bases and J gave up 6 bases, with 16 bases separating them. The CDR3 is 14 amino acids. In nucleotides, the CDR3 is TGTGCCAGTACTCGAGTAAACCACGCCAATGAGCAGTTCTTC. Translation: CASTRVNHANEQFF.

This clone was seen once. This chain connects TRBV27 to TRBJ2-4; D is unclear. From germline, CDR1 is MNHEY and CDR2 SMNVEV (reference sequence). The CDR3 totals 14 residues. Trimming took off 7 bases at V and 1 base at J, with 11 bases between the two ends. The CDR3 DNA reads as TGTGCCAGCATGGGTCGGTTGGCCAAAAACATTCAGTACTTC. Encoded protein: CASMGRLAKNIQYF.

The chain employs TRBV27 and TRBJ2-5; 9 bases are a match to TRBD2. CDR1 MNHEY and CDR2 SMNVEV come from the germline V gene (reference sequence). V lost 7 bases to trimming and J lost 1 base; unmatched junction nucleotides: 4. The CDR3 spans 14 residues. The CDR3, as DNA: TGTGCCAGCACCGCAGCGGGAGGCCAAGAGACCCAGTACTTC. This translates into CASTAAGGQETQYF.

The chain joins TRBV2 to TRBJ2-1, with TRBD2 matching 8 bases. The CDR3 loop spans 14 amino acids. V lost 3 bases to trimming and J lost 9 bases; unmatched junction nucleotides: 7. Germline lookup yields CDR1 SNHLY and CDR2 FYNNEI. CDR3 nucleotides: TGTGCCAGCAGTGAGGTTAGCGGGATTAGTGAGCAGTTCTTC. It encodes CASSEVSGISEQFF.

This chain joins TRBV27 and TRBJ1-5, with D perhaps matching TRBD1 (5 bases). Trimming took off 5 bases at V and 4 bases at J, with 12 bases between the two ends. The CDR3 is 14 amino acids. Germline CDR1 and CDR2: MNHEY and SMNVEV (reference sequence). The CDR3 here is CASSPSRENQPQHF. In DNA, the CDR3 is TGTGCCAGCAGTCCCAGCAGGGAGAATCAGCCCCAGCATTTT.

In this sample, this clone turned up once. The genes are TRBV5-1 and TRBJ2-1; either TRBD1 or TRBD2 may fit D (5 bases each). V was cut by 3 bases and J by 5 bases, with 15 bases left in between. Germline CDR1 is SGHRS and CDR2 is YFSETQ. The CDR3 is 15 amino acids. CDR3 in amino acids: CASSSGGGADNEQFF. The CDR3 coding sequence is TGCGCCAGCAGCTCTGGGGGTGGAGCGGACAATGAGCAGTTCTTC.

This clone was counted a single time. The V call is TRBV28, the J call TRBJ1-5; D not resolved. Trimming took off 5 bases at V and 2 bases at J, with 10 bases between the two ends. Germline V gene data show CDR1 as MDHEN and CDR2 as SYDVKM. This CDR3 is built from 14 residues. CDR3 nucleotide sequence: TGTGCCAGCAGTGACGAATTCGGCAATCAGCCCCAGCATTTT. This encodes CASSDEFGNQPQHF.

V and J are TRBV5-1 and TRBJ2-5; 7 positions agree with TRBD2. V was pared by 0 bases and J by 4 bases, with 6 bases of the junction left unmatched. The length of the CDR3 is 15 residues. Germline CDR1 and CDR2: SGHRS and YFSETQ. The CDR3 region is CASSLVSSGGETQYF. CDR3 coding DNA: TGCGCCAGCAGCTTGGTTTCTAGCGGAGGAGAGACCCAGTACTTC.